These T cell receptor beta chains were read from a single sample in a study of blood T cell repertoires in COVID-19. Data came from immunoSEQ multiplex PCR; TCRdb stores just in-frame clones and leaves some out. The sample holds 250,000 to 350,000 clones, approximately 90% seen once. The sample comprised PBMCs or T cells enriched from blood (not recorded which). The receptors derive from a woman aged 18-29 years who had recovered from COVID-19. Both conserved end residues are part of each CDR3. D genes are given only for firm matches. A clone size is listed for some rows: how often the clone was seen (once, few, many), or a class if it is expanded.

CDR3 protein	CDR3 DNA	D gene	V gene	J gene	clone size
CASSLEGAGVQETQYF	TGCGCCAGCAGCTTGGAGGGAGCGGGGGTGCAAGAGACCCAGTACTTC	TRBD2	TRBV5-1	TRBJ2-5	.
CASRSTNTEAFF	TGTGCCAGCAGGAGTACGAACACTGAAGCTTTCTTT	.	TRBV6-5	TRBJ1-1	.
CASSSTSMAGYTF	TGTGCCAGCAGTTCGACAAGTATGGCCGGCTACACCTTC	.	TRBV6-5	TRBJ1-2	.
CASSLGQGISAEAFF	TGTGCCAGCAGCCTGGGACAGGGAATATCAGCTGAAGCTTTCTTT	TRBD1	TRBV5-4	TRBJ1-1	.
CASSLEPAGSYGYTF	TGCGCCAGCAGCTTGGAGCCGGCAGGGTCATACGGCTACACCTTC	.	TRBV5-1	TRBJ1-2	.
CATPTNGNTEAFF	TGTGCCACCCCCACCAACGGGAACACTGAAGCTTTCTTT	.	TRBV24-1	TRBJ1-1	.
CASSERTVPISGNTIYF	TGTGCCAGCAGTGAACGGACAGTCCCAATCTCTGGAAACACCATATATTTT	.	TRBV2	TRBJ1-3	.
CASRPGGGGAEAFF	TGTGCCAGTAGACCTGGGGGCGGTGGGGCTGAAGCTTTCTTT	.	TRBV19	TRBJ1-1	.
CASSQETQRAYEQYF	TGTGCCAGCAGCCAAGAAACCCAGCGGGCCTACGAGCAGTACTTC	.	TRBV4-2	TRBJ2-7	.
CASSFTVFGGELFF	TGTGCCAGCAGCTTCACGGTTTTTGGCGGGGAGCTGTTTTTT	.	TRBV11-2	TRBJ2-2	.
CASSLPYNEQFF	TGTGCCAGCAGCTTGCCGTACAATGAGCAGTTCTTC	.	TRBV5-5	TRBJ2-1	.
CASSILGRGYTF	TGTGCCAGTAGTATCCTGGGGCGCGGCTACACCTTC	.	TRBV19	TRBJ1-2	.
CASSYDRGTEAFF	TGTGCCAGCAGCTATGACAGGGGGACTGAAGCTTTCTTT	TRBD1	TRBV11-2	TRBJ1-1	.
CAWSESPRTDSKQFF	TGTGCCTGGAGTGAAAGTCCCAGGACCGACAGCAAGCAGTTCTTC	.	TRBV30	TRBJ2-1	.
CASSSGLAETGELFF	TGTGCCAGCAGCTCTGGACTAGCTGAAACCGGGGAGCTGTTTTTT	TRBD2	TRBV5-4	TRBJ2-2	.
CASSRRTGIGEKLFF	TGTGCCAGCAGTAGGAGGACAGGGATAGGGGAAAAACTGTTTTTT	TRBD1	TRBV2	TRBJ1-4	.
CAWSDVAYHRNEQFF	TGTGCCTGGAGTGATGTAGCTTATCATCGGAATGAGCAGTTCTTC	.	TRBV30	TRBJ2-1	.
CASTPTHASAAFF	TGTGCCAGTACCCCCACCCACGCTTCAGCGGCTTTCTTT	.	TRBV19	TRBJ1-1	.
CASRPIRGGSYEQYF	TGTGCCAGCAGACCGATCCGCGGGGGTAGTTACGAGCAGTACTTC	TRBD2	TRBV6-5	TRBJ2-7	.
CASSEQGSRAFF	TGTGCCAGCAGTGAACAGGGGTCTAGAGCTTTCTTT	.	TRBV2	TRBJ1-1	.
CASSLSGGVNTGELFF	TGCGCCAGCAGCTTGTCGGGCGGGGTGAACACCGGGGAGCTGTTTTTT	.	TRBV5-1	TRBJ2-2	.
CASSATGDPYNSPLHF	TGTGCCAGCAGCGCCACAGGGGATCCCTATAATTCACCCCTCCACTTT	TRBD1	TRBV9	TRBJ1-6	few
CASSLGLLLSGNTIYF	TGCGCCAGCAGCTTGGGACTCCTACTCTCTGGAAACACCATATATTTT	.	TRBV5-1	TRBJ1-3	.
CASSSNRESTEAFF	TGTGCTAGCAGCTCTAACAGGGAGTCTACTGAAGCTTTCTTT	.	TRBV7-7	TRBJ1-1	.
CATSDNGRGEQFF	TGTGCCACCAGTGATAACGGTCGGGGTGAGCAGTTCTTC	.	TRBV24-1	TRBJ2-1	.
CSVEDNLGTDNEKLFF	TGCAGCGTTGAAGACAATTTGGGGACAGATAATGAAAAACTGTTTTTT	TRBD1	TRBV29-1	TRBJ1-4	.
CASSSTLNGAPSATEAFF	TGTGCCAGCAGTTCCACCCTGAATGGGGCCCCAAGCGCCACTGAAGCTTTCTTT	.	TRBV27	TRBJ1-1	once
CASDRRLEDGYNSPLHF	TGTGCCAGCGACAGAAGGTTGGAAGATGGGTATAATTCACCCCTCCACTTT	.	TRBV11-2	TRBJ1-6	.
CASSQRMGQGIHEQYF	TGCGCCAGCAGCCAACGCATGGGACAGGGGATCCACGAGCAGTACTTC	TRBD1	TRBV4-1	TRBJ2-7	few
CASSSSTGGRELFF	TGTGCCAGCAGTTCTTCAACAGGGGGAAGGGAACTGTTTTTT	TRBD1	TRBV6-2/TRBV6-3	TRBJ1-4	.
CASSFITGEGEQFF	TGTGCCAGCAGCTTTATTACGGGGGAGGGTGAGCAGTTCTTC	TRBD2	TRBV5-5	TRBJ2-1	.
CASSRQGAQGNGYTF	TGTGCCAGCAGTAGACAGGGGGCGCAGGGGAATGGCTACACCTTC	TRBD1	TRBV2	TRBJ1-2	.
CASSLTAGRNYEQYF	TGTGCCAGCAGCTTAACGGCGGGCAGAAACTACGAGCAGTACTTC	.	TRBV7-9	TRBJ2-7	.
CASTQNGLLWRETDTQYF	TGTGCCAGCACCCAGAACGGGTTACTATGGAGGGAAACAGATACGCAGTATTTT	.	TRBV28	TRBJ2-3	once
CASSLGQYNEQFF	TGTGCCAGCAGCTTGGGGCAGTACAATGAGCAGTTCTTC	.	TRBV5-6	TRBJ2-1	.
CASSPVRGRDYNEQFF	TGTGCCAGCAGCCCCGTTCGGGGGAGGGACTACAATGAGCAGTTCTTC	TRBD2	TRBV7-6	TRBJ2-1	.
CASSLAGLAGIQETQYF	TGTGCCAGCAGCTTAGCGGGACTAGCGGGGATACAAGAGACCCAGTACTTC	TRBD2	TRBV7-8	TRBJ2-5	.
CASRRQGAGEMNTEAFF	TGTGCCAGCAGAAGACAGGGGGCGGGAGAAATGAACACTGAAGCTTTCTTT	TRBD1	TRBV27	TRBJ1-1	.
CAWKPPPGHSGNTIYF	TGTGCCTGGAAACCCCCCCCGGGACACTCTGGAAACACCATATATTTT	.	TRBV30	TRBJ1-3	.
CASSEWGQGGNTIYF	TGTGCCAGCAGTGAATGGGGACAGGGAGGAAACACCATATATTTT	TRBD1	TRBV6-1	TRBJ1-3	.
CASSLKDRYYGYTF	TGTGCCAGCAGCCTTAAGGACAGATACTATGGCTACACCTTC	.	TRBV3-1/TRBV3-2	TRBJ1-2	.
CASSKAGIANTGELFF	TGTGCCAGCAGCAAAGCGGGGATTGCGAACACCGGGGAGCTGTTTTTT	TRBD2	TRBV5-4	TRBJ2-2	.
CAISDLRVGYTF	TGTGCCATCAGTGATTTACGGGTGGGCTACACCTTC	.	TRBV10-3	TRBJ1-2	.
CASSLEGGSSYNSPLHF	TGTGCCAGCAGCTTAGAAGGGGGTAGCTCCTATAATTCACCCCTCCACTTT	.	TRBV7-9	TRBJ1-6	.
CASSPSGTSNEQFF	TGTGCCAGCTCACCCTCCGGGACTAGCAATGAGCAGTTCTTC	TRBD2	TRBV18	TRBJ2-1	.
CASSRGSGNQPQHF	TGCGCCAGCAGCCGAGGATCAGGGAATCAGCCCCAGCATTTT	.	TRBV4-1	TRBJ1-5	.
CATSPGGDTEAFF	TGTGCCACCAGTCCGGGCGGGGACACTGAAGCTTTCTTT	.	TRBV24-1	TRBJ1-1	.
CASSRTGESSYEQYF	TGCGCCAGCAGTCGGACAGGGGAGAGCTCCTACGAGCAGTACTTC	TRBD1	TRBV5-1	TRBJ2-7	.
CASSLLFRDRGPGNTIYF	TGTGCCAGCAGCCTATTGTTCCGGGACAGGGGGCCGGGAAACACCATATATTTT	TRBD1	TRBV3-1/TRBV3-2	TRBJ1-3	.
CASSGLGNQGGYTF	TGTGCCAGCAGTGGATTAGGGAACCAGGGAGGCTACACCTTC	.	TRBV2	TRBJ1-2	once
CASSSTGGTEAFF	TGTGCCAGCAGCTCGACAGGGGGCACTGAAGCTTTCTTT	TRBD1	TRBV5-6	TRBJ1-1	.
CASSQLSGGQPQHF	TGTGCCAGCAGCCAATTGTCAGGGGGTCAGCCCCAGCATTTT	TRBD1	TRBV3-1/TRBV3-2	TRBJ1-5	.
CASTPLAGNEQYF	TGTGCCAGCACCCCCCTAGCGGGGAACGAGCAGTACTTC	TRBD2	TRBV3-1/TRBV3-2	TRBJ2-7	.